These 26 T cell receptor beta chains came from one sample sequenced in a study of blood T cell repertoires in COVID-19. The repertoire was sequenced with immunoSEQ multiplex PCR; TCRdb's copy has only in-frame clones and lacks some. This table holds about 220,000 clones, 87% found once. Sequencing was performed on PBMCs or T cells enriched from blood (not recorded which). The receptors were sampled from a woman in her 30s with acute COVID-19.

The V and J genes are TRBV5-5 and TRBJ2-2, with D possibly TRBD1 on 6 matching bases. Germline CDR1 is SGHKS and CDR2 is YYEKEE (reference sequence). The CDR3 contains 14 residues. Trimming removed 4 bases at V and 2 bases at J, with 9 bases between. Here the CDR3 reads CASSTGQNTGELFF. The CDR3 DNA sequence: TGTGCCAGCAGCACGGGACAAAACACCGGGGAGCTGTTTTTT.

This rearrangement joins TRBV9 to TRBJ2-1; 10 bases are a match to TRBD2. V was clipped by 4 bases and J by 0 bases; unmatched bases: 7. CDR1 and CDR2 from the germline V gene are SGDLS and YYNGEE. The length of the CDR3 is 17 residues. The CDR3 DNA sequence: TGTGCCAGCAGCAACGGACTAGCGGAAAGCTCCTACAATGAGCAGTTCTTC. It translates to CASSNGLAESSYNEQFF. The variable domain in full, completed from reference TRBV9 and TRBJ2-1, reads DSGVTQTPKHLITATGQRVTLRCSPRSGDLSVYWYQQSLDQGLQFLIQYYNGEERAKGNILERFSAQQFPDLHSELNLSSLELGDSALYFCASSNGLAESSYNEQFFGPGTRLTVL.

The chain is built from TRBV21-1 and TRBJ2-7; the table names TRBD2, a call not compared with the DNA. TRBV21-1 constitutes a pseudogene. The CDR3 covers 22 residues. The DNA of the CDR3 is TGTGCCAGCAGCTCCCTCCGGGACCCGGGACTAGCGGCCTGCGGGAGGACCTACGAGCAGTACTTC. It codes for CASSSLRDPGLAACGRTYEQYF.

The V gene is TRBV6-5, the J gene TRBJ1-5; 7 bases fit TRBD1. Per the germline V gene, CDR1 is MNHEY and CDR2 is SVGAGI. This CDR3 is 14 amino acids long. Germline trimming cut 6 bases from V and 4 bases from J; bases unmatched to any gene: 6. In nucleotides, the CDR3 is TGTGCCAGCAGGACAGGGTATGGGAATCAGCCCCAGCATTTT. This translates into CASRTGYGNQPQHF.

This clone was seen a few times. V gene TRBV28 combines with J gene TRBJ2-5; D is possibly TRBD1 (6 bases). V was shortened by 6 bases and J by 5 bases, with 19 bases between the two germline ends. CDR3 size: 15 residues. Germline V gene data show CDR1 as MDHEN and CDR2 as SYDVKM. In DNA form, the CDR3 reads TGTGCCAGCAGCGTACAAAAAGGACAGTCGGAGACCCAGTACTTC. Translation gives CASSVQKGQSETQYF.

This sequence joins TRBV6-1 and TRBJ1-3, with 9 bases matching TRBD1. Germline values: CDR1 MNHNS, CDR2 SASEGT. This CDR3 is 15 amino acids long. V lost 5 bases to trimming and J lost 4 bases; unmatched junction nucleotides: 6. The CDR3 DNA reads as TGTGCCAGCAGTTTACAGGGGGCCGGAGGAAACACCATATATTTT. It translates to CASSLQGAGGNTIYF.

This sequence joins TRBV5-4 and TRBJ1-1; the match to TRBD1 covers 8 bases. The germline V gene encodes CDR1 SGHNT and CDR2 YYREEE (reference sequence). J was trimmed by 2 bases and V by 4 bases; bases with no gene match: 7. The CDR3 has 15 residues. CDR3 in amino acids: CASSPRTGRNTEAFF. CDR3 in DNA: TGTGCCAGCAGCCCCAGGACAGGGAGAAACACTGAAGCTTTCTTT.

Regarding this clone: One end of the junction fails to match germline, which may point to a read error. For the CDR3, the DNA is TGTGCTAGCAGTTTCCCCGGCGGCAGAAAGACTGAAGCTTTCTTT. As protein: CASSFPGGRKTEAFF. The chain couples TRBV7-7 to TRBJ1-1; D is ambiguous. The germline V gene has CDR1 SSHAT and CDR2 FNYEAQ (reference sequence). CDR3 length: 15 residues.

The gene calls are TRBV5-5 and TRBJ2-7, with D perhaps TRBD2 (6 bases). This CDR3 has 13 amino acids. V dropped 5 bases and J dropped 8 bases, with 17 bases sitting between them. Per germline, CDR1 SGHKS and CDR2 YYEKEE (reference sequence). In DNA, the CDR3 is TGTGCCAGCAGTCCTAGCGCGGACGACAAGCAGTACTTC. Translation: CASSPSADDKQYF.

This clone has more than one count but fewer than ten. CDR3 DNA sequence: TGTGCCAGCAGTGGGGGCTGGACTAATGAAAAACTGTTTTTT. Protein product: CASSGGWTNEKLFF. This chain uses TRBV2 with TRBJ1-4; the D gene is possibly TRBD1 (5 bases). Germline assignment: CDR1 SNHLY and CDR2 FYNNEI. Trimming stripped 4 bases from V and 2 bases from J, with 8 bases between. This CDR3 comprises 14 residues.

The J gene is TRBJ1-1, the V gene TRBV6-4; no firm D call. There are 13 residues in the CDR3. V shed 6 bases and J shed 2 bases, with 10 bases lying between them. Per germline, CDR1 MRHNA and CDR2 SNTAGT. CDR3 in amino acids: CASRATQNTEAFF. CDR3 bases: TGTGCCAGCAGAGCGACCCAAAACACTGAAGCTTTCTTT.

J is TRBJ1-1 and V is TRBV2, with unresolved D. Trimming pared 2 bases from V and 0 bases from J, leaving 10 bases between. The CDR3 runs to 15 residues. CDR1 and CDR2 from the germline V gene are SNHLY and FYNNEI. CDR3 bases: TGTGCCAGCAGTGAAATCTGGGAGGTGAACACTGAAGCTTTCTTT. It encodes CASSEIWEVNTEAFF.

V gene TRBV9 combines with J gene TRBJ1-1; D perhaps matches TRBD1 (5 bases). The germline V and J ends were trimmed by 0 bases and 0 bases, with 12 bases remaining between them. Germline V gene data show CDR1 as SGDLS and CDR2 as YYNGEE. The CDR3 contains 16 residues. The CDR3: CASSVEPQGMNTEAFF. CDR3 DNA: TGTGCCAGCAGCGTAGAACCCCAGGGAATGAACACTGAAGCTTTCTTT.

The chain links TRBV11-2 to TRBJ1-3; no clear D gene. This CDR3 is built from 16 residues. V lost 5 bases to trimming and J lost 2 bases, with 16 bases between them. Germline V gene lookup returns CDR1 SGHAT and CDR2 FQNNGV. CDR3 DNA sequence: TGTGCCAGCAGCCCCGTTCATGGAGAACCTGGAAACACCATATATTTT. It specifies CASSPVHGEPGNTIYF. Supplemented by reference TRBV11-2 and TRBJ1-3, the full variable domain reads EAGVAQSPRYKIIEKRQSVAFWCNPISGHATLYWYQQILGQGPKLLIQFQNNGVVDDSQLPKDRFSAERLKGVDSTLKIQPAKLEDSAVYLCASSPVHGEPGNTIYFGEGSWLTVV.

The J gene is TRBJ1-6, the V gene TRBV3-1 (or the pseudogene TRBV3-2), with 7 bases matching TRBD1. The CDR3 loop spans 14 amino acids. CDR1 and CDR2 from the germline V gene are LGHDT and YNNKEL (reference sequence). Trimming at V came to 4 bases and at J to 9 bases, leaving 6 bases not matched to a gene. The CDR3 DNA reads TGTGCCAGCAGCCCTACGACAGGGATTTCACCCCTCCACTTT. Translating gives CASSPTTGISPLHF.

V gene TRBV7-9 combines with J gene TRBJ1-6; D is ambiguous. The germline V gene encodes CDR1 SEHNR and CDR2 FQNEAQ (reference sequence). The CDR3 is 12 residues long. Trimming removed 10 bases from V and 5 bases from J, with 9 bases in between. The CDR3 DNA reads as TGTGCCACCAGAGGAGATAATTCACCCCTCCACTTT. Residues: CATRGDNSPLHF. Using reference TRBV7-9 and TRBJ1-6 for the parts outside the CDR3, the full variable domain is DTGVSQNPRHKITKRGQNVTFRCDPISEHNRLYWYRQTLGQGPEFLTYFQNEAQLEKSRLLSDRFSAERPKGSFSTLEIQRTEQGDSAMYLCATRGDNSPLHFGNGTRLTVT.

Remarks on this clone: Other DNA variants within this sample encode the same CDR3. The chain joins TRBV5-1 to TRBJ2-5; 13 bases are a match to TRBD2. V lost 0 bases and J lost 1; bases outside the gene matches: 0. Germline loops: CDR1 SGHRS, CDR2 YFSETQ. This CDR3 comprises 16 residues. Here the CDR3 reads CASSLGLAGGQETQYF. The CDR3 nucleotides read TGCGCCAGCAGCTTGGGACTAGCGGGGGGCCAAGAGACCCAGTACTTC. The complete variable domain, with remaining parts taken from reference TRBV5-1 and TRBJ2-5, reads KAGVTQTPRYLIKTRGQQVTLSCSPISGHRSVSWYQQTPGQGLQFLFEYFSETQRNKGNFPGRFSGRQFSNSRSEMNVSTLELGDSALYLCASSLGLAGGQETQYFGPGTRLLVL.

This chain joins TRBV28 and TRBJ1-4; TRBD1 aligns across 8 bases. CDR3 length: 13 residues. The V gene's germline CDR1 is MDHEN and CDR2 SYDVKM. Trimming at V came to 10 bases and at J to 8 bases, leaving 9 bases not matched to a gene. The CDR3 bases are TGTGCCACCCTGACAGGGGTTGACGAAAAACTGTTTTTT. It codes for CATLTGVDEKLFF.

This chain joins TRBV6-5 and TRBJ1-1; D not resolved. V lost 0 bases to trimming and J lost 0 bases, with 11 bases between them. The CDR3 loop spans 16 amino acids. Germline V CDR1 and CDR2: MNHEY, SVGAGI. In DNA, the CDR3 is TGTGCCAGCAGTTACTCGATAGGAGGAATGAACACTGAAGCTTTCTTT. It encodes CASSYSIGGMNTEAFF.

CDR3: CASSLTVRGVTGELFF. The CDR3 nucleotides are TGTGCCAGCAGCCTGACGGTCCGGGGGGTCACCGGGGAGCTGTTTTTT. The chain recombines TRBV3-1 (or the pseudogene TRBV3-2) with TRBJ2-2; TRBD2 agrees at 7 bases. CDR3 length equals 16 residues. The germline CDR1 and CDR2 sequences are LGHDT and YNNKEL (reference sequence). After removal of 4 bases from V and 4 bases from J, the junction contained 9 bases not matched to a gene.

The J gene is TRBJ2-1, the V gene TRBV11-3; 7 bases match TRBD2. The CDR3 is 16 amino acids. Trimming removed 1 base from V and 8 bases from J; junction bases left unmatched: 11. CDR1 is SGHNT, CDR2 YENEEA, per germline. The CDR3, as DNA: TGTGCCAGCAGCTTAGGGCGGGGGTTGGTCAACCATGAGCAGTTCTTC. Its protein is CASSLGRGLVNHEQFF.

The CDR3 is CASSPQGASYNEQFF. CDR3 nucleotides: TGTGCCAGCAGCCCCCAGGGGGCCTCCTACAATGAGCAGTTCTTC. The V call is TRBV5-8, the J call TRBJ2-1; 8 bases line up with TRBD1. V was clipped by 4 bases and J by 0 bases; unmatched bases: 3. The CDR3 is made up of 15 amino acids. CDR1 SGHTS and CDR2 YDEGEE come from the germline V gene.

This chain links TRBV7-2 with TRBJ1-2, with D uncertain. CDR1 and CDR2 (germline): SGHTA, FQGNSA. V gave up 3 bases and J gave up 10 bases, with 15 bases separating them. The CDR3 has 13 residues. The CDR3 spells CASSFTEGGDYTF. The CDR3 DNA is TGTGCCAGCAGCTTCACGGAGGGAGGAGACTACACCTTC.

The V call is TRBV2, the J call TRBJ2-5; TRBD2 aligns across 8 bases. V shed 9 bases, J shed 0 bases, and the junction held 12 bases outside the gene matches. CDR1 and CDR2 (germline): SNHLY, FYNNEI. The CDR3 is 16 residues long. The CDR3 loop reads CASEMAFGGDQETQYF. In nucleotides, the CDR3 is TGTGCCAGTGAAATGGCGTTCGGGGGGGACCAAGAGACCCAGTACTTC.

The rearrangement uses TRBV3-1 (or the pseudogene TRBV3-2) and TRBJ2-7; D ambiguous. Germline V gene lookup returns CDR1 LGHDT and CDR2 YNNKEL (reference sequence). Trimming took off 2 bases at V and 6 bases at J, with 8 bases between the two ends. The CDR3 totals 12 residues. CDR3 in DNA: TGTGCCAGCAGCCAACAGGATTTCGAGCAGTACTTC. Translated: CASSQQDFEQYF.

This clone was seen only a few times. The chain uses TRBV7-2 and TRBJ2-3, with 15 bases that match TRBD2. The ends lost 5 bases at V and 5 bases at J; junction bases unmatched: 5. This CDR3 has 16 amino acids. The germline CDR1 and CDR2 sequences are SGHTA and FQGNSA. The CDR3 protein is CASSGLAGGPLDTQYF. The CDR3 DNA follows: TGTGCCAGCAGCGGACTAGCGGGGGGGCCGTTAGATACGCAGTATTTT. The entire variable domain, with the rest obtained from reference TRBV7-2 and TRBJ2-3, is as follows: GAGVSQSPSNKVTEKGKDVELRCDPISGHTALYWYRQSLGQGLEFLIYFQGNSAPDKSGLPSDRFSAERTGGSVSTLTIQRTQQEDSAVYLCASSGLAGGPLDTQYFGPGTRLTVL.